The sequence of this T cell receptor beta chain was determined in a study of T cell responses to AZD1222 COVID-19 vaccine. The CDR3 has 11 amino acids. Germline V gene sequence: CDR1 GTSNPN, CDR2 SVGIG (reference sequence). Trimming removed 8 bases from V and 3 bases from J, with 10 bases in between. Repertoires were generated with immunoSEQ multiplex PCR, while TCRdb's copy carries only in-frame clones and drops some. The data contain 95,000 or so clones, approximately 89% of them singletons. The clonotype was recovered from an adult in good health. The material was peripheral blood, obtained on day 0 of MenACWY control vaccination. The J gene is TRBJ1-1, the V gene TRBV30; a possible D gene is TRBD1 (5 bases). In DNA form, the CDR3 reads TGTGCCGGCCAGGGCTACACTGAAGCTTTCTTT. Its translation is CAGQGYTEAFF. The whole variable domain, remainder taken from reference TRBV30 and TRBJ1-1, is SQTIHQWPATLVQPVGSPLSLECTVEGTSNPNLYWYRQAAGRGLQLLFYSVGIGQISSEVPQNLSASRPQDRQFILSSKKLLLSDSGFYLCAGQGYTEAFFGQGTRLTVV.